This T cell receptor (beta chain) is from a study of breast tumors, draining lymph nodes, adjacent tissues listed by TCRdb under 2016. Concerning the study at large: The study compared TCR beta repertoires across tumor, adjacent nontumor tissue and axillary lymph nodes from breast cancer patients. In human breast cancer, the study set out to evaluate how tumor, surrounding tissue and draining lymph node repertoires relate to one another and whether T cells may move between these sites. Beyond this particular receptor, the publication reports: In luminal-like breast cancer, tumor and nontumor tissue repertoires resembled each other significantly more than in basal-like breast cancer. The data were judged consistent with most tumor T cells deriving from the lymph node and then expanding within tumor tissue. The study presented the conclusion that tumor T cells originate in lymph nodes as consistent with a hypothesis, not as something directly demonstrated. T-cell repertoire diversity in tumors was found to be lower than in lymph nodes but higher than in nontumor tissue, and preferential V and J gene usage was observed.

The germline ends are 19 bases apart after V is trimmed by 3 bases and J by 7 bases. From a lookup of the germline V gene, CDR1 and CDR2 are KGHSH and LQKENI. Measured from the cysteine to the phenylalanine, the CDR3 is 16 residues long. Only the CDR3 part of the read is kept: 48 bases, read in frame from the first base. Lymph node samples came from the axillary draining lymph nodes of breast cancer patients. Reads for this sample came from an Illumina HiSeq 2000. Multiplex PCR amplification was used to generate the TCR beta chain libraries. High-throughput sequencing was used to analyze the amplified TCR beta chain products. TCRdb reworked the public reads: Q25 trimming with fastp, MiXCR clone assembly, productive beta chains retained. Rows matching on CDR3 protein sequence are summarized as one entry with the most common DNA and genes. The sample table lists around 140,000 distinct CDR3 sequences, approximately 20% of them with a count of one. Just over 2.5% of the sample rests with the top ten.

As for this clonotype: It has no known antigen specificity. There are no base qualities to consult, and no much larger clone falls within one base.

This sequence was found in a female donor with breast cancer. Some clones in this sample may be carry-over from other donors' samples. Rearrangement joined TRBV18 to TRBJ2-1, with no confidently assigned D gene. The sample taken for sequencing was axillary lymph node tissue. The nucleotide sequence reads TGTGCCAGCTCACCGGCGATTAGTGAGGTTGGGAATGAGCAGTTCTTC. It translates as CASSPAISEVGNEQFF.